This T cell receptor beta chain is drawn from a study of T cell responses to AZD1222 COVID-19 vaccine. Study results and caveats: With dominance at 160-218 and 743-854, vaccine-associated CD4 TCRs spanned spike. Vaccination with two AZD1222 doses was followed by a rise in Spike-specific TCR breadth and depth. In a largely white British group with more females than males, clonal diversity was possibly underestimated.

There are 15 residues in the CDR3. V dropped 3 bases and J dropped 6; count of bases not matched to a gene: 7. Germline CDR1 reads SGHDT; CDR2 reads YYEEEE. Profiling relied on immunoSEQ multiplex PCR, and the TCRdb table lists in-frame clones only, not all of them. The sample records approximately 180,000 clones, approximately 86% being singletons. Ten or more counts support this clone. Antigen unknown. The sample was peripheral blood, taken on day 0 of AZD1222 vaccination. The origin of this receptor is an adult in good health. V usage is TRBV5-6 and J usage is TRBJ2-1; 9 bases are shared with TRBD2. The CDR3 loop is CASSSGASGTNEQFF. CDR3 sequence (DNA): TGTGCCAGCAGCTCGGGGGCTAGCGGGACCAATGAGCAGTTCTTC.